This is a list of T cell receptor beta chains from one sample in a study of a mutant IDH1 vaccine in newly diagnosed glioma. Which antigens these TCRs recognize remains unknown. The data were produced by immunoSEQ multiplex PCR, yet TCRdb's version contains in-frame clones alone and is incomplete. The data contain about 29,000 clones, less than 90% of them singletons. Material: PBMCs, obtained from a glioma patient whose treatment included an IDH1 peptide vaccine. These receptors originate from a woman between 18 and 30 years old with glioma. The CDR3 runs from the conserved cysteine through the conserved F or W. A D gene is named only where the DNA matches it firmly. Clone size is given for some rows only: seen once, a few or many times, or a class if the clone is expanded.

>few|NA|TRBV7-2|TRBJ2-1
TGTGCCAGCAGCCCAACCCTGGGGGGTTACAATGAGCAGTTCTTC
CASSPTLGGYNEQFF
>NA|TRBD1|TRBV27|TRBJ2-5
TGTGCCAGCAGTTCTCCAGGGACAGGGGAGACCCAGTACTTC
CASSSPGTGETQYF
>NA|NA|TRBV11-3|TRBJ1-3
TGTGCCAGCAGCACCACTGGAAACACCATATATTTT
CASSTTGNTIYF
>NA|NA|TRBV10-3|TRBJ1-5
TGTGCCATCAGTGATTCGGGGGGAAACAATCAGCCCCAGCATTTT
CAISDSGGNNQPQHF
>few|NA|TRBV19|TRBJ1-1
TGTGCCAGTAGTATGGCTTCTGGGGGCCGAACTGAAGCTTTCTTT
CASSMASGGRTEAFF
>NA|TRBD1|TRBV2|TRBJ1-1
TGTGCCAGCAGTGGGCCGGGACAGGGGAACACTGAAGCTTTCTTT
CASSGPGQGNTEAFF
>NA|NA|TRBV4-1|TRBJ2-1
TGCGCCAGCAGCCAGGATGGCTCCTACAATGAGCAGTTCTTC
CASSQDGSYNEQFF
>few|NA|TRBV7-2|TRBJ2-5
TGTGCCAGCAGCTCCCCGGGGGTGGAGACCCAGTACTTC
CASSSPGVETQYF
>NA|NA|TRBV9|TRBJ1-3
TGTGCCAGCAGCGTAGCAACAGGCTCTGGAAACACCATATATTTT
CASSVATGSGNTIYF
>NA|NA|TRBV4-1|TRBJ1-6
TGCGCCAGCAGCCAAGGGTACGGTCTCTCGGATTCACCCCTCCACTTT
CASSQGYGLSDSPLHF
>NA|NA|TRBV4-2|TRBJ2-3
TGTGCCAGCAGCCAAGATAACCTAGCACAGTATTTT
CASSQDNLAQYF
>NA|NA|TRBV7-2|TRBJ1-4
TGTGCCAGCAGCCAACGGGTGAATGAAAAACTGTTTTTT
CASSQRVNEKLFF
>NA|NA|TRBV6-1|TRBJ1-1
TGTGCCAGCAGTGAAGCGATTTCTGGGACTGAAGCTTTCTTT
CASSEAISGTEAFF
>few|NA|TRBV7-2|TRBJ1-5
TGTGCCAGCAGCTTAGATTTTGAAAATCAGCCCCAGCATTTT
CASSLDFENQPQHF
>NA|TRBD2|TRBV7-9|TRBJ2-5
TGTGCCAGCAGCTTAAGGGAGCGGGGTAGTTCAGAGACCCAGTACTTC
CASSLRERGSSETQYF
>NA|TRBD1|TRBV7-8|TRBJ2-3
TGTGCCAGCAGCCGCCGGCAGGGGGCATCAGATACGCAGTATTTT
CASSRRQGASDTQYF
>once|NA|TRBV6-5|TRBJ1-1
TGTGCCAGCAGTCCGACGGGGACTGAAGCTTTCTTT
CASSPTGTEAFF
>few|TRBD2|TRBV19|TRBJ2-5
TGTGCCAGTAGCCCGGGACTAGCGGGAGAGACCCAGTACTTC
CASSPGLAGETQYF
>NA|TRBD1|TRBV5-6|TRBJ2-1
TGTGCCAGCAGCTTGTTTGCCCGGGGACAGCACAATGAGCAGTTCTTC
CASSLFARGQHNEQFF
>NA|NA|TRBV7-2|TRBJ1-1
TGTGCCAGCAGCTTACTGGGAGGGCGGGGGGCTTTCTTT
CASSLLGGRGAFF